This T cell receptor (beta chain) was sequenced in a study of blood T cell repertoires in COVID-19. About the study: Spain, Italy and the United States supplied samples that represented acute and convalescent COVID-19.

Data came from immunoSEQ multiplex PCR; TCRdb stores just in-frame clones and leaves some out. The sample records 200,000 to 250,000 clones, roughly four fifths being singletons. The CDR3 is made up of 13 amino acids. The sample comprised peripheral blood. The receptor was isolated from a woman in her seventies with COVID-19, enrolled during active disease. The J gene is TRBJ1-2, the V gene TRBV21-1. TRBV21-1 is tagged as a pseudogene. The CDR3 is CARNGGKRDGYTF. The CDR3 DNA reads as TGTGCCAGAAACGGGGGGAAGAGGGATGGCTACACCTTC.